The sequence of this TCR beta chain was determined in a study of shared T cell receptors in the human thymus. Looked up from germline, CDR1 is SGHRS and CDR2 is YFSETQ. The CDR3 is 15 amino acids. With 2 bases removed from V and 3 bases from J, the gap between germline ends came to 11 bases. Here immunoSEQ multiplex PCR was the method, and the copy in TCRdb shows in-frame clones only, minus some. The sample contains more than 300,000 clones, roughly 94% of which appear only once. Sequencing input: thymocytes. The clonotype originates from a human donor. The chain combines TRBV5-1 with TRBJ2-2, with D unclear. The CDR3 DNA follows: TGCGCCAGCAGCTTTCCCAATCCTTACACCGGGGAGCTGTTTTTT. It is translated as CASSFPNPYTGELFF.